What follows are 16 T cell receptor beta chains derived from one specimen sequenced in a study of post-analysis software for immune sequencing data. Unique molecular identifiers had been added to the TCR beta cDNA libraries. One entry per CDR3 protein results from TCRdb running MiXCR on the PCR reads. The sample shows roughly 540,000 distinct CDR3 sequences, 30% to 40% of them seen only once. For these TCRs, the target antigens are not known. The study, taken as a whole, reports: Five TRBV segments (TRBV5-6, TRBV5-1 and TRBV20-1 among them) occurred more frequently in patients than in controls.

Sequencing was performed on blood. Receptor source: a girl under 18 with multiple sclerosis.

The J gene is TRBJ2-7, the V gene TRBV4-1, with D possibly being TRBD2 (5 bases). The CDR3 is made up of 14 amino acids. V was clipped by 5 bases and J by 4 bases, with 15 bases between them. Germline V gene lookup returns CDR1 MGHRA and CDR2 YSYEKL. The CDR3 DNA reads as TGCGCCAGCAGCGAATGGCAGGAGGCATACGAGCAGTACTTC. Encoded protein: CASSEWQEAYEQYF.

This clonotype has a handful of counts. This chain links TRBV28 with TRBJ2-5, with D possibly matching TRBD1 (7 bases). The CDR3 consists of 15 residues. The ends were cut back, 3 bases at V and 4 bases at J, with 15 bases in the middle. The germline CDR1 and CDR2 sequences are MDHEN and SYDVKM. CDR3 loop: CASSFRGVPAETQYF. In DNA, the CDR3 is TGTGCCAGCAGTTTCAGGGGGGTCCCGGCAGAGACCCAGTACTTC.

This clonotype was seen repeatedly, ten times or more. Relative to the germline gene, one junction end is altered; a read error may explain this. The CDR3 coding sequence is TGTGCCAGCAGTTTAGGGACAGCGAACACTGAAGCTTTCTTT. Protein: CASSLGTANTEAFF. The chain joins TRBV5-1 to TRBJ1-1, with 7 bases lining up with TRBD1. The germline V gene has CDR1 SGHRS and CDR2 YFSETQ. The CDR3 loop spans 14 amino acids.

This clonotype was observed a handful of times. The chain employs TRBV6-1 and TRBJ2-1; no definite D call. This CDR3 comprises 10 residues. Germline-derived CDR1 and CDR2 are MNHNS and SASEGT. V lost 7 bases to trimming and J lost 8 bases, with 6 bases between them. CDR3 sequence (DNA): TGTGCCAGCATGACCCATGAGCAGTTCTTC. It is translated as CASMTHEQFF.

This sequence joins TRBV14 and TRBJ1-4, with TRBD1 identical over 10 bases. The germline V gene encodes CDR1 SGHDN and CDR2 FVKESK. CDR3 length: 13 amino acids. Germline trimming cut 8 bases from V and 7 bases from J; bases unmatched to any gene: 4. DNA of the CDR3: TGTGCCAGCCGGACAGGGGGAAGTGAAAAACTGTTTTTT. It yields the protein CASRTGGSEKLFF. Combining the CDR3 with reference TRBV14 and TRBJ1-4 gives the whole variable domain EAGVTQFPSHSVIEKGQTVTLRCDPISGHDNLYWYRRVMGKEIKFLLHFVKESKQDESGMPNNRFLAERTGGTYSTLKVQPAELEDSGVYFCASRTGGSEKLFFGSGTQLSVL.

This clonotype has just a few counts. This chain uses TRBV20-1 with TRBJ2-3, with 7 nucleotides matching TRBD2. Germline V CDR1 and CDR2: DFQATT, SNEGSKA (reference sequence). CDR3 size: 15 residues. V was pared by 3 bases and J by 4 bases, with 10 bases of the junction left unmatched. The CDR3, as DNA: TGCAGTGCTAGGGACTTTAGCGGGTCCCCAGATACGCAGTATTTT. Its translation is CSARDFSGSPDTQYF.

This clonotype was detected only a few times. The rearrangement joins TRBV6-5 to TRBJ2-7; D perhaps matches TRBD1 (5 bases). There are 13 residues in the CDR3. Per germline, CDR1 MNHEY and CDR2 SVGAGI. V lost 4 bases and J 9 bases, leaving 16 bases between the germline ends. CDR3 in amino acids: CASSSRQGFGQYF. The CDR3 bases are TGTGCCAGCAGTTCGCGTCAGGGTTTCGGGCAGTACTTC.

To note about this clonotype: The germline gene is not matched at one end of the junction; a read error may be the cause. This chain uses TRBV29-1 with TRBJ2-7; possible D gene TRBD2, 5 bases. Germline V CDR1 and CDR2: SQVTM, ANQGSEA. CDR3 size: 11 residues. The CDR3 DNA reads TGCGGCGTTGGAGGCGTCCACGAGCAGTACTTC. Translating it yields CGVGGVHEQYF.

This clonotype has a handful of counts. The chain combines TRBV5-1 with TRBJ2-7; no reliable D call. V lost 0 bases to trimming and J lost 7 bases, with 17 bases between them. Per germline, CDR1 SGHRS and CDR2 YFSETQ. The CDR3 length is 15 residues. CDR3 nucleotide sequence: TGCGCCAGCAGCTTGGAAGGGCCAAGAAACAATGAGCAGTACTTC. Translation: CASSLEGPRNNEQYF.

This clonotype has more than one count but fewer than ten. This chain links TRBV20-1 with TRBJ1-4; 9 bases fit TRBD1. The trim removed 2 bases at V and 5 bases at J, leaving 3 bases unmatched. Germline assignment: CDR1 DFQATT and CDR2 SNEGSKA (reference sequence). The length of the CDR3 is 14 residues. CDR3 in amino acids: CSARSGTGNEKLFF. CDR3 sequence (DNA): TGCAGTGCTAGAAGTGGGACAGGGAATGAAAAACTGTTTTTT.

This clonotype appeared a single time. The chain carries TRBV6-1 and TRBJ1-6, with D hard to call. There are 17 residues in the CDR3. In germline, CDR1 is MNHNS, CDR2 SASEGT. V shed 3 bases and J shed 10 bases, with 22 bases lying between them. The DNA of the CDR3 is TGTGCCAGCAGTGAGACCCTTGGCAGGCTGGACTACTCACCCCTCCACTTT. It encodes CASSETLGRLDYSPLHF.

This clonotype came up a few times. This chain joins TRBV4-2 and TRBJ1-1; TRBD1 might be the D (5 bases). This CDR3 has 18 amino acids. CDR1 is LGHNA, CDR2 YNFKEQ, per germline. V lost 0 bases to trimming and J lost 0 bases, with 17 bases between them. The CDR3 here is CASSQDARRENLNTEAFF. Written as DNA, the CDR3 is TGTGCCAGCAGCCAAGATGCTCGCAGGGAGAACTTGAACACTGAAGCTTTCTTT.

Concerning this clonotype: A read error may account for a junction end that differs from germline. This rearrangement joins TRBV9 to TRBJ2-5; 9 bases agree with TRBD1. The J call may be faulty, since TRBJ2-7 better matches the DNA end. The CDR3 is made up of 14 amino acids. Germline CDR1 reads SGDLS; CDR2 reads YYNGEE. The CDR3 DNA reads as TGTGCCAGCAGCGGGGACAGGGACTCCTGCGAGCAGTACTTC. This sequence encodes CASSGDRDSCEQYF.

This clonotype showed up just a few times. J is TRBJ1-2 and V is TRBV20-1; a possible D gene is TRBD1 (5 bases). Germline V gene lookup returns CDR1 DFQATT and CDR2 SNEGSKA (reference sequence). CDR3 length equals 12 residues. Trimming took 3 bases from V and 6 from J, leaving 11 bases between them. CDR3 region: CSASGQSDGYTF. The CDR3, as DNA: TGCAGTGCTAGCGGACAATCGGATGGCTACACCTTC.

About this clonotype: At one of its ends the junction is not consistent with the germline gene, which may arise from a read error. V gene TRBV7-2 combines with J gene TRBJ1-2, with TRBD1 identical over 9 bases. The CDR3 has 14 residues. Germline V gene lookup returns CDR1 SGHTA and CDR2 FQGNSA. As DNA, the CDR3 is TGTGCCGGCAGCTTAGGGGGACAGGGTTACGGCTACACCTTC. Residues: CAGSLGGQGYGYTF.

This chain uses TRBV28 with TRBJ1-5; D is possibly TRBD1 (6 bases). The germline gives CDR1 MDHEN, CDR2 SYDVKM. V was trimmed by 3 bases and J by 6 bases, leaving 12 bases between them. The CDR3 extends over 14 amino acids. CDR3 sequence reads: CASSFWGLGQPQHF. CDR3 DNA: TGTGCCAGCAGTTTTTGGGGGCTGGGTCAGCCCCAGCATTTT.